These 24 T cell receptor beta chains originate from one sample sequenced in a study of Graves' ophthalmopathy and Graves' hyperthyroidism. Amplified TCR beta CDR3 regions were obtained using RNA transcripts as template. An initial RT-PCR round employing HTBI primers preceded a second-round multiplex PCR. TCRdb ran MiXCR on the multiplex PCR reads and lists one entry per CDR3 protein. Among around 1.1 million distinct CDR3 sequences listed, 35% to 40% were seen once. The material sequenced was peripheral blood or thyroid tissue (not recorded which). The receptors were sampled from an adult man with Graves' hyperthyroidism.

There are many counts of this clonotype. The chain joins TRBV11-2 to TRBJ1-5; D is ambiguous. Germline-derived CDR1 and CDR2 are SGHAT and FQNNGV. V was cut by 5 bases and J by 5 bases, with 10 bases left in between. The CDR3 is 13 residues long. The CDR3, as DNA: TGTGCCAGCAGCCTTATATTCGATCAGCCCCAGCATTTT. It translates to CASSLIFDQPQHF. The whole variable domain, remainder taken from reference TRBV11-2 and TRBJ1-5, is EAGVAQSPRYKIIEKRQSVAFWCNPISGHATLYWYQQILGQGPKLLIQFQNNGVVDDSQLPKDRFSAERLKGVDSTLKIQPAKLEDSAVYLCASSLIFDQPQHFGDGTRLSIL.

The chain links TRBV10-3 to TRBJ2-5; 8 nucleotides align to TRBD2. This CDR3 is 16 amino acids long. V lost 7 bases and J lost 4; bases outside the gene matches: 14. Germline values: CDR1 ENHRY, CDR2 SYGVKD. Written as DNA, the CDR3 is TGTGCCATCATCAGGGCCAGCGGGGGCTTGGGAGAGACCCAGTACTTC. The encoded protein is CAIIRASGGLGETQYF.

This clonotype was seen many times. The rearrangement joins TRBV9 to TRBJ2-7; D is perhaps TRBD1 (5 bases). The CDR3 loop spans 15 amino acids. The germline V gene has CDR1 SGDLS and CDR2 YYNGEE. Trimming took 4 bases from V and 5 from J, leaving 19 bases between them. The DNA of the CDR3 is TGTGCCAGCAGCCCATCGTGGGGAAGGGGCCACGAGCAGTACTTC. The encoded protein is CASSPSWGRGHEQYF.

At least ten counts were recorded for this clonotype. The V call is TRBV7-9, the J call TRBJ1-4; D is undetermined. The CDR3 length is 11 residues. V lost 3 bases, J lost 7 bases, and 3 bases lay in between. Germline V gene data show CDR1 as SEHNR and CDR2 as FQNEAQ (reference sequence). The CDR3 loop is CASSLSEKLFF. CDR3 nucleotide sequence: TGTGCCAGCAGCTTGAGTGAAAAACTGTTTTTT.

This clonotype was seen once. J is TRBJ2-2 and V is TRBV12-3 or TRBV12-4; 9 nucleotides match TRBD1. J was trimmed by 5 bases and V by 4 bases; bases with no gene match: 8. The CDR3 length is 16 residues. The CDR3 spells CASSSQRDRETGELFF. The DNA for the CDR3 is TGTGCCAGCAGTTCCCAGAGGGACAGGGAAACCGGGGAGCTGTTTTTT.

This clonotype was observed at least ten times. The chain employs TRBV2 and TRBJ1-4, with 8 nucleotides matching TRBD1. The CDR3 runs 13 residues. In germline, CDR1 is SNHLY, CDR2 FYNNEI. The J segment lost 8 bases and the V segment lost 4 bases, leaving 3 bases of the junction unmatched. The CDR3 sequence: CASSGTGGEKLFF. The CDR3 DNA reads TGTGCCAGCAGTGGAACAGGGGGAGAAAAACTGTTTTTT.

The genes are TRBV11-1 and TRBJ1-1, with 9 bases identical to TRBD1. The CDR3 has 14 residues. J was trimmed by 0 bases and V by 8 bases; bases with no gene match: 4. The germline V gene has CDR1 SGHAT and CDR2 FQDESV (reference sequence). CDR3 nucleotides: TGTGCCAGCGACGGGACAGGGTTGAACACTGAAGCTTTCTTT. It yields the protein CASDGTGLNTEAFF.

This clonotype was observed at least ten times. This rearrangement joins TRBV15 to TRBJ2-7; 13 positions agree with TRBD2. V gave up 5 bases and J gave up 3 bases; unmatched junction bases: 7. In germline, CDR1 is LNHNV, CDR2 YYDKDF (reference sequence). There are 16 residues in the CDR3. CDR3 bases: TGTGCCACCAGCGACGCCCGACTAGCGGGGGGCTACGAGCAGTACTTC. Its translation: CATSDARLAGGYEQYF.

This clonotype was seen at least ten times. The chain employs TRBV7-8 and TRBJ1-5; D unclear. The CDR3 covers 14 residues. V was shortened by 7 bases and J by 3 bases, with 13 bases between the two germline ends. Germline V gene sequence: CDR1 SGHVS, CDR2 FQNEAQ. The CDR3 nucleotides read TGTGCCAGCACCCTAGGGCAAAACAATCAGCCCCAGCATTTT. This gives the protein CASTLGQNNQPQHF.

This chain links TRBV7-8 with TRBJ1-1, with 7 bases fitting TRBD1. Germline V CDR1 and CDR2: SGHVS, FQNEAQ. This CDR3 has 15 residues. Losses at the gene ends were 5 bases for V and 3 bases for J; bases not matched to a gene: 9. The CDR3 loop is CASSQIPGQYTEAFF. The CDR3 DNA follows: TGTGCCAGCAGCCAGATCCCGGGACAGTACACTGAAGCTTTCTTT. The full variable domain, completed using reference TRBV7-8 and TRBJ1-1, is GAGVSQSPRYKVAKRGQDVALRCDPISGHVSLFWYQQALGQGPEFLTYFQNEAQLDKSGLPSDRFFAERPEGSVSTLKIQRTQQEDSAVYLCASSQIPGQYTEAFFGQGTRLTVV.

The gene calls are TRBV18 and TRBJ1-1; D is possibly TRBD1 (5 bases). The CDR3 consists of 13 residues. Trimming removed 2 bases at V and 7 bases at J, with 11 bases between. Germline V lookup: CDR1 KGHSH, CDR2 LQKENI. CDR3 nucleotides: TGTGCCAGCTCACCATACAGGAATAATGAAGCTTTCTTT. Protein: CASSPYRNNEAFF.

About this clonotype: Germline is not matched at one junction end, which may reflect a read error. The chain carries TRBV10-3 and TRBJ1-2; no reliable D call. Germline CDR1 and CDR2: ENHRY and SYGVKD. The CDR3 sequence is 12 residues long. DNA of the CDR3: TGTGCCAGCAGTTACTCGGCGCTAGACTACACCTTC. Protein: CASSYSALDYTF.

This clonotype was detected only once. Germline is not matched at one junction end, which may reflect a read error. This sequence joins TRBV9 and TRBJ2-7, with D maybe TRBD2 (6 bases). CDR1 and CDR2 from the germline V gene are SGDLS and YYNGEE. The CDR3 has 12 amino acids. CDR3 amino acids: CASSARDSSAWW. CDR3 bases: TGTGCCAGCAGCGCCCGGGACTCCTCCGCCTGGTGG.

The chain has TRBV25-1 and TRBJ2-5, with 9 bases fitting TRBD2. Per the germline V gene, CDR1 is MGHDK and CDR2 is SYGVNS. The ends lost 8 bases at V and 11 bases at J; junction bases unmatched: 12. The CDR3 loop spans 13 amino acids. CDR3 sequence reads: CASVREGYNEQYF. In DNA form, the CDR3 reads TGTGCCAGCGTGCGGGAGGGCTACAATGAGCAGTACTTC.

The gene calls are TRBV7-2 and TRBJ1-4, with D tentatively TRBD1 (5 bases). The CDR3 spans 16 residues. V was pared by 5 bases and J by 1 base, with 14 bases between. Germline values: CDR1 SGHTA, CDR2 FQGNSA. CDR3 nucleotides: TGTGCCAGCAGCCCCCACCCGACAGTAACTAATGAAAAACTGTTTTTT. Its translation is CASSPHPTVTNEKLFF.

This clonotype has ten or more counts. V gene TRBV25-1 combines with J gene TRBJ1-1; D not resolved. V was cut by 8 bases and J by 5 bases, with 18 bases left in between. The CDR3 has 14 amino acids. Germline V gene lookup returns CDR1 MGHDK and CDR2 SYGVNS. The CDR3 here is CASYNGLGNTEAFF. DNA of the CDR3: TGTGCCAGCTATAACGGGCTGGGGAATACTGAAGCTTTCTTT. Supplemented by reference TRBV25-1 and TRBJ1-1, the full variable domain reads EADIYQTPRYLVIGTGKKITLECSQTMGHDKMYWYQQDPGMELHLIHYSYGVNSTEKGDLSSESTVSRIRTEHFPLTLESARPSHTSQYLCASYNGLGNTEAFFGQGTRLTVV.

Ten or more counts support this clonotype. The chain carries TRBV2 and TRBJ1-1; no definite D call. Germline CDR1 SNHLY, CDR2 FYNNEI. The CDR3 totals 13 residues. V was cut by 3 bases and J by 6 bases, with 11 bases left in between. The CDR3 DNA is TGTGCCAGCAGTGACCGGGGAGCTGCTGAAGCTTTCTTT. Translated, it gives CASSDRGAAEAFF. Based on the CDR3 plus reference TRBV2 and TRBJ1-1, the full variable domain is EPEVTQTPSHQVTQMGQEVILRCVPISNHLYFYWYRQILGQKVEFLVSFYNNEISEKSEIFDDQFSVERPDGSNFTLKIRSTKLEDSAMYFCASSDRGAAEAFFGQGTRLTVV.

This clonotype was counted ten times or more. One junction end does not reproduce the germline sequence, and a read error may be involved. The CDR3 DNA follows: TGTGCCAGCTCACAGGGGGGGAACACTGAAGCTTTCTTT. It encodes CASSQGGNTEAFF. V usage is TRBV4-3 and J usage is TRBJ1-1; the match to TRBD1 covers 8 bases. Per the germline V gene, CDR1 is LGHNA and CDR2 is YSLEER. This CDR3 is 13 amino acids long.

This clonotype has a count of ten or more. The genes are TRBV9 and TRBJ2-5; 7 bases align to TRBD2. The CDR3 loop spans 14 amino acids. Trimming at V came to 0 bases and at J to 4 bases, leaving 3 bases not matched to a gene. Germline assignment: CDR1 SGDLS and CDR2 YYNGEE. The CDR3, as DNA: TGTGCCAGCAGCGTAGCTACGGGGGGAGAGACCCAGTACTTC. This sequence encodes CASSVATGGETQYF.

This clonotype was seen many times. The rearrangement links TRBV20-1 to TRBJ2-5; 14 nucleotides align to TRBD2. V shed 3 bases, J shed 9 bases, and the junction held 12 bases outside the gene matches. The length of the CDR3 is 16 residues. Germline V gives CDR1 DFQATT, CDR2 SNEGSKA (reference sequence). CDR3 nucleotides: TGCAGTGCTAGTTCCTCGACTAGCGGGGGGGGCGCGGCCCAGTACTTC. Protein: CSASSSTSGGGAAQYF.

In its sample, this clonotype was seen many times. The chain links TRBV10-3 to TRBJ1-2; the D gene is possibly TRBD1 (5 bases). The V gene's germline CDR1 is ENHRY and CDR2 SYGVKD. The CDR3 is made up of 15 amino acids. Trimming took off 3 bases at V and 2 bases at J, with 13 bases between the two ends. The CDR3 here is CAISESDSGNYGYTF. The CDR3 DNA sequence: TGTGCCATCAGTGAAAGTGACAGTGGCAACTATGGCTACACCTTC.

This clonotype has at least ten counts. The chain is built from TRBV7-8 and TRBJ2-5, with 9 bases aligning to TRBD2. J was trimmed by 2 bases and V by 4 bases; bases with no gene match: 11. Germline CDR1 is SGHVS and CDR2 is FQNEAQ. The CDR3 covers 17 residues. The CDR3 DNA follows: TGTGCCAGCAGCTCACAGACTAGCGGACTCCTACAAGAGACCCAGTACTTC. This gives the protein CASSSQTSGLLQETQYF.

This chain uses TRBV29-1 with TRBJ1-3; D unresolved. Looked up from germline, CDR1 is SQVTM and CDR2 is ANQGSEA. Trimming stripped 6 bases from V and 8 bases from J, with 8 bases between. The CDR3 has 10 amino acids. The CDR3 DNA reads TGCAGCGTCCGAGGCGACACCATATATTTT. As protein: CSVRGDTIYF.

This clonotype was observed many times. CDR3 region: CSAPRQGWSYGYTF. DNA for the CDR3: TGCAGTGCTCCGAGACAGGGTTGGTCTTACGGCTACACCTTC. V and J are TRBV20-1 and TRBJ1-2; TRBD1 agrees at 7 bases. J lost 8 bases, V lost 5 bases, and 14 bases had no gene match. CDR1 and CDR2 from the germline V gene are DFQATT and SNEGSKA (reference sequence). The CDR3 has 14 amino acids.